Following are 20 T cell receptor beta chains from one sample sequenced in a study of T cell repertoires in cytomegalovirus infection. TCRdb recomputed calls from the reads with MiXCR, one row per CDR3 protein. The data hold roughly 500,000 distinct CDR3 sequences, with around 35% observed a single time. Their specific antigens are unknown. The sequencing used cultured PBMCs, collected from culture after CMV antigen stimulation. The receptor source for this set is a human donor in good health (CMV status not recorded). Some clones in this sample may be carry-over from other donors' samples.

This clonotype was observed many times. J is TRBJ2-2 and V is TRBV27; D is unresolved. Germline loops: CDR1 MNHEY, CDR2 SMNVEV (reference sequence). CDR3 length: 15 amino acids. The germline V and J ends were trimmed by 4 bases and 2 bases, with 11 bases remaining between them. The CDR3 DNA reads TGTGCCAGCAGTTACGGCGCCTATAACACCGGGGAGCTGTTTTTT. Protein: CASSYGAYNTGELFF.

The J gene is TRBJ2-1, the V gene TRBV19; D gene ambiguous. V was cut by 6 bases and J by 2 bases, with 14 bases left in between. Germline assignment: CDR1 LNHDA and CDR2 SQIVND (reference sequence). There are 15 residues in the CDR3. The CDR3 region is CASSSDQQPYNEQFF. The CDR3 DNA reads TGTGCCAGTAGCAGCGACCAGCAACCCTACAATGAGCAGTTCTTC.

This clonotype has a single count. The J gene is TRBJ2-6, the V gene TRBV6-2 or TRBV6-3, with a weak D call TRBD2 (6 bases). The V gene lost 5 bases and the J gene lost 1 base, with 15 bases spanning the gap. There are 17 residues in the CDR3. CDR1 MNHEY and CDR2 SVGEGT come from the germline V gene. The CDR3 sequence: CASSLPGVPSGANVLTF. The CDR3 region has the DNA TGTGCCAGCAGTCTGCCGGGGGTCCCTTCTGGGGCCAACGTCCTGACTTTC.

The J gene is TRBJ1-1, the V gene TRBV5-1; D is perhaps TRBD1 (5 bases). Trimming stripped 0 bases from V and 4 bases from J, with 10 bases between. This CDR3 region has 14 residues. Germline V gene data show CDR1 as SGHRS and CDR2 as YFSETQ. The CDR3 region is CASSLVGEGTEAFF. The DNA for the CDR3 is TGCGCCAGCAGCTTGGTGGGGGAAGGCACTGAAGCTTTCTTT.

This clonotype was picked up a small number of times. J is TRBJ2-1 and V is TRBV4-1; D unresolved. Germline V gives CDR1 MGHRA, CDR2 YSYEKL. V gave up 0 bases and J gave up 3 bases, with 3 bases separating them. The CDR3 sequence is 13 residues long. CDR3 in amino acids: CASSQDSYNEQFF. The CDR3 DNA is TGCGCCAGCAGCCAAGACAGCTACAATGAGCAGTTCTTC.

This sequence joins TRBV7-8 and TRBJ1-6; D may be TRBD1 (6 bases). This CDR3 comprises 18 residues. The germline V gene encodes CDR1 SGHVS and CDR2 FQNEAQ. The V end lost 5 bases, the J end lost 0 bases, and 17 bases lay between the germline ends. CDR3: CASSPDPGQSSYNSPLHF. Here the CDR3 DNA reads TGTGCCAGCAGCCCAGACCCGGGACAAAGCTCCTATAATTCACCCCTCCACTTT.

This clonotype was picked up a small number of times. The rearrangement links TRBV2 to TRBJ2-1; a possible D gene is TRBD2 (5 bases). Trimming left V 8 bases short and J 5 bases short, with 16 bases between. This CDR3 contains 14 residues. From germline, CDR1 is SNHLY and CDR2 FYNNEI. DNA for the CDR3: TGTGCCAGCCCGAAACTAGAACATAACAATGAGCAGTTCTTC. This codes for CASPKLEHNNEQFF.

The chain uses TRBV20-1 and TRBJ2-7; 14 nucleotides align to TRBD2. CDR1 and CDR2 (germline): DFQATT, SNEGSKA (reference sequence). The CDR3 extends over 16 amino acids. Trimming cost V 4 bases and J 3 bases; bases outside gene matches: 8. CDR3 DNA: TGCAGTGCTACCGGACTAGCGGGAGGAAATTTCTACGAGCAGTACTTC. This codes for CSATGLAGGNFYEQYF.

The CDR3 DNA follows: TGTGCCAGCACCCCTGACCTCATCGGCAATGAGCAGTTCTTC. It encodes CASTPDLIGNEQFF. J is TRBJ2-1 and V is TRBV2; D is ambiguous. The ends were cut back, 7 bases at V and 6 bases at J, with 16 bases in the middle. Germline V gene data show CDR1 as SNHLY and CDR2 as FYNNEI. The length of the CDR3 is 14 residues.

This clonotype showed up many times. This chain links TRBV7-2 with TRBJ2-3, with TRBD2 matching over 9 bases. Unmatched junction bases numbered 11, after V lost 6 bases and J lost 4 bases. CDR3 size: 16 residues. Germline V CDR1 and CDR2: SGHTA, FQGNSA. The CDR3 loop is CASSLLPGLASDTQYF. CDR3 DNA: TGTGCCAGCAGTCTATTGCCGGGACTAGCCTCAGATACGCAGTATTTT.

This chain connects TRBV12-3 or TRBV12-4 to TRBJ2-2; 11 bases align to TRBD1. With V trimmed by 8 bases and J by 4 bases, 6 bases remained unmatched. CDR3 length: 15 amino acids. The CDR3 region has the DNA TGTGCCAGCGCCGGACAGGGGGCGAGCACCGGGGAGCTGTTTTTT. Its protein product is CASAGQGASTGELFF.

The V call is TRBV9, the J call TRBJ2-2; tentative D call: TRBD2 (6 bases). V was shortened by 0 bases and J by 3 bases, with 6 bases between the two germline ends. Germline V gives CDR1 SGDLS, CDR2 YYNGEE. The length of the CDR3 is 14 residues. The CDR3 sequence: CASSVGGDTGELFF. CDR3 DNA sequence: TGTGCCAGCAGCGTAGGGGGGGACACCGGGGAGCTGTTTTTT.

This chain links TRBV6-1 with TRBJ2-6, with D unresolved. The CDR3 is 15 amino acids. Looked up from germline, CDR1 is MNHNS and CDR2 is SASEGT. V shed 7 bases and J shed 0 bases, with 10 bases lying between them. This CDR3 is CASTRSDSGANVLTF. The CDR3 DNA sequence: TGTGCCAGCACGCGGAGCGACTCTGGGGCCAACGTCCTGACTTTC.

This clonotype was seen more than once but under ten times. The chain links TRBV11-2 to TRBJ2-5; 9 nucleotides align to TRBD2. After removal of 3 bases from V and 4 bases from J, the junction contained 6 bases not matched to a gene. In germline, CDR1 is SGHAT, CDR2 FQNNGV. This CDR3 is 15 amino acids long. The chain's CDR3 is CASSLLAGEVETQYF. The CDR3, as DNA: TGTGCCAGCAGCTTGTTAGCGGGAGAGGTAGAGACCCAGTACTTC. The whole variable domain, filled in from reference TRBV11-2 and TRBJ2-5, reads EAGVAQSPRYKIIEKRQSVAFWCNPISGHATLYWYQQILGQGPKLLIQFQNNGVVDDSQLPKDRFSAERLKGVDSTLKIQPAKLEDSAVYLCASSLLAGEVETQYFGPGTRLLVL.

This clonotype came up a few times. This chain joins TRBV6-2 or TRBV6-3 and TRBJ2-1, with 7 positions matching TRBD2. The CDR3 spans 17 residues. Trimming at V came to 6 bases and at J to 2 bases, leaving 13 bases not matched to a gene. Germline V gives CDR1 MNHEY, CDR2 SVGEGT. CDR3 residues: CASSRPTAGLPYNEQFF. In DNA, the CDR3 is TGTGCCAGCAGCCGCCCAACGGCGGGACTACCCTACAATGAGCAGTTCTTC.

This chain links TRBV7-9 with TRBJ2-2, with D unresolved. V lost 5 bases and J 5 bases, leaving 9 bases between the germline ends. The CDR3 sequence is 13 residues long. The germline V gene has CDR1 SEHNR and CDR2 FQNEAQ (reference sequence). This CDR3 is CASSRPQTGELFF. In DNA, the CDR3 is TGTGCCAGCAGCCGGCCCCAGACCGGGGAGCTGTTTTTT.

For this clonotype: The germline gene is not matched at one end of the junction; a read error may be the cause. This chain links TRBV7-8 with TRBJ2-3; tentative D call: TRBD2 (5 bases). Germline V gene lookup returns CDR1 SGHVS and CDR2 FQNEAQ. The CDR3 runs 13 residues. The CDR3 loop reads CTSSEGPGYTQYF. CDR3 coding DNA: TGTACCAGCAGCGAAGGCCCGGGGTATACGCAGTATTTT.

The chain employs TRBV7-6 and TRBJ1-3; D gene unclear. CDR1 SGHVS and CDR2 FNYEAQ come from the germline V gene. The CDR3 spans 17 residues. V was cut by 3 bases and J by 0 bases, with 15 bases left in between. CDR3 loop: CASSLGSGRPSGNTIYF. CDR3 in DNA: TGTGCCAGCAGCTTGGGTAGTGGCCGCCCCTCTGGAAACACCATATATTTT.

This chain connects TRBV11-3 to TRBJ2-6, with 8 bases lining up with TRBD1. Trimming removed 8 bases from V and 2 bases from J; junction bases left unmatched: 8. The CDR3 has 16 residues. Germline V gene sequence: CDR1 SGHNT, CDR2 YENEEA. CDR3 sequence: CASGDSDRAGANVLTF. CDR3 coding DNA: TGTGCCAGCGGAGACTCGGACAGGGCTGGGGCCAACGTCCTGACTTTC. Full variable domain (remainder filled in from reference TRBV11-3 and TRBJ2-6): EAGVVQSPRYKIIEKKQPVAFWCNPISGHNTLYWYLQNLGQGPELLIRYENEEAVDDSQLPKDRFSAERLKGVDSTLKIQPAELGDSAVYLCASGDSDRAGANVLTFGAGSRLTVL.

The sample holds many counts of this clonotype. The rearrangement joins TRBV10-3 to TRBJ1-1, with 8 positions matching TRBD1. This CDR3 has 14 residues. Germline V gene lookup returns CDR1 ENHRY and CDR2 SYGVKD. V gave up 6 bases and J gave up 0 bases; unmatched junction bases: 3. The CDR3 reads CAIRGQAMNTEAFF. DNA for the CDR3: TGTGCCATCAGGGGACAGGCCATGAACACTGAAGCTTTCTTT.